The 26 T cell receptor beta chains below were found in one sample sequenced in a study of identical twins. TCRdb analysed the 5' RACE reads with MiXCR anew, one entry per CDR3 protein. The sample includes some 300,000 distinct CDR3 sequences, roughly an eighth of them seen just once. The sample was also linked to a second study, of yellow fever vaccine responses in identical twins.

The specimen was CD8+ T cells sorted from blood. The receptors originated from a woman aged 18-29 years in good health.

The chain is built from TRBV24-1 and TRBJ2-2; D not resolved. Trimming stripped 5 bases from V and 5 bases from J, with 5 bases between. Germline V gene data show CDR1 as KGHDR and CDR2 as SFDVKD. The CDR3 is made up of 12 amino acids. The CDR3 protein is CATSATTGELFF. The DNA of the CDR3 is TGTGCCACCAGTGCAACAACCGGGGAGCTGTTTTTT.

The sample holds one count of this clonotype. V usage is TRBV7-2 and J usage is TRBJ2-1; no definite D call. V was pared by 0 bases and J by 4 bases, with 10 bases between. CDR3 length: 15 residues. Germline CDR1 reads SGHTA; CDR2 reads FQGNSA. The chain's CDR3 is CASSLAALPYNEQFF. CDR3 bases: TGTGCCAGCAGCTTAGCCGCGTTACCATACAATGAGCAGTTCTTC.

This clonotype was counted between two and nine times. The V and J genes are TRBV10-2 and TRBJ2-2; 11 bases align to TRBD2. V lost 5 bases and J lost 3; bases outside the gene matches: 5. Germline loops: CDR1 WSHSY, CDR2 SAAADI. The length of the CDR3 is 16 residues. The CDR3 coding sequence is TGCGCCAGCAGTTTGACTAGCGGGACTTACACCGGGGAGCTGTTTTTT. Its protein is CASSLTSGTYTGELFF.

This clonotype was counted ten times or more. The chain recombines TRBV7-9 with TRBJ2-7, with D perhaps given as TRBD1 or TRBD2 (5 bases each). The germline V gene encodes CDR1 SEHNR and CDR2 FQNEAQ (reference sequence). V dropped 1 base and J dropped 2 bases, with 15 bases sitting between them. This CDR3 is 16 amino acids long. This CDR3 reads CASSLDRDLKTYEQYF. CDR3 DNA: TGTGCCAGCAGCTTAGACCGGGACCTCAAAACCTACGAGCAGTACTTC.

The chain recombines TRBV7-6 with TRBJ2-1; D is perhaps TRBD2 (7 bases). V gave up 5 bases and J gave up 6 bases, with 32 bases separating them. Germline V gene sequence: CDR1 SGHVS, CDR2 FNYEAQ. There are 20 residues in the CDR3. CDR3 sequence (DNA): TGTGCCAGCAGCCCTAGAGGGGGGGTATTCGGGACCCAGCGTAGCAATGAGCAGTTCTTC. Protein sequence: CASSPRGGVFGTQRSNEQFF.

A few counts support this clonotype. This sequence joins TRBV24-1 and TRBJ2-1; D is possibly TRBD1 or TRBD2 (5 bases each). Per the germline V gene, CDR1 is KGHDR and CDR2 is SFDVKD. The CDR3 runs to 12 residues. V dropped 10 bases and J dropped 0 bases, with 6 bases sitting between them. CDR3 coding DNA: TGTGCCACTGGGGGCTCCTACAATGAGCAGTTCTTC. Residues: CATGGSYNEQFF.

This chain joins TRBV9 and TRBJ1-1, with a possible D match to TRBD1 (6 bases). Trimming stripped 3 bases from V and 0 bases from J, with 18 bases between. CDR3 size: 17 residues. In germline, CDR1 is SGDLS, CDR2 YYNGEE. The CDR3 loop is CASSGSGGLILNTEAFF. The CDR3 bases are TGTGCCAGCAGCGGTTCGGGGGGGCTGATATTGAACACTGAAGCTTTCTTT.

The J gene is TRBJ2-1, the V gene TRBV7-6, with TRBD1 identical over 7 bases. V lost 5 bases, J lost 9 bases, and 13 bases stayed unmatched. The CDR3 totals 15 residues. In germline, CDR1 is SGHVS, CDR2 FNYEAQ. The CDR3 here is CASSTYPGTDPEQFF. The CDR3 DNA reads TGTGCCAGCAGCACGTACCCGGGGACAGATCCTGAGCAGTTCTTC.

This clonotype came up many times. This chain links TRBV14 with TRBJ2-3; D could derive from TRBD1 or TRBD2 (5 bases each). CDR1 SGHDN and CDR2 FVKESK come from the germline V gene. The CDR3 runs to 14 residues. V lost 0 bases and J lost 4, with 8 bases in between. CDR3 DNA: TGTGCCAGCAGCCAAGACCAGGGACCAGATACGCAGTATTTT. Protein sequence: CASSQDQGPDTQYF. Looking up the rest from reference TRBV14 and TRBJ2-3 gives the full variable domain: EAGVTQFPSHSVIEKGQTVTLRCDPISGHDNLYWYRRVMGKEIKFLLHFVKESKQDESGMPNNRFLAERTGGTYSTLKVQPAELEDSGVYFCASSQDQGPDTQYFGPGTRLTVL.

In its sample, this clonotype was seen a few times. The chain recombines TRBV24-1 with TRBJ2-1; 13 bases align to TRBD2. V lost 4 bases, J lost 4 bases, and 6 bases stayed unmatched. This CDR3 region has 17 residues. The germline CDR1 and CDR2 sequences are KGHDR and SFDVKD. The CDR3 DNA follows: TGTGCCACCAGTGACCCAAGACTAGCGGGGGGTTACAATGAGCAGTTCTTC. This sequence encodes CATSDPRLAGGYNEQFF.

In its sample, this clonotype was seen a few times. The chain links TRBV6-2 or TRBV6-3 to TRBJ1-4; D remains unclear. The germline CDR1 and CDR2 sequences are MNHEY and SVGEGT. The CDR3 has 15 residues. V gave up 7 bases and J gave up 5 bases, with 17 bases separating them. DNA for the CDR3: TGTGCCAGCACTCGCGAAAACAACAGAAATGAAAAACTGTTTTTT. Protein: CASTRENNRNEKLFF.

In this sample, this clonotype turned up many times. The chain carries TRBV2 and TRBJ2-5, with a weak D call TRBD2 (5 bases). Per germline, CDR1 SNHLY and CDR2 FYNNEI. The CDR3 length is 14 residues. Trimming shortened V by 8 bases and J by 2 bases, and 15 bases separated the two germline ends. The CDR3 is CASGEGSGQETQYF. For the CDR3, the DNA is TGTGCCAGCGGAGAAGGGAGTGGGCAAGAGACCCAGTACTTC.

The chain carries TRBV20-1 and TRBJ2-3; D uncertain. CDR1 is DFQATT, CDR2 SNEGSKA, per germline (reference sequence). The ends were cut back, 1 base at V and 6 bases at J, with 11 bases in the middle. CDR3 size: 13 residues. CDR3 sequence: CSARVAFTDTQYF. As DNA, the CDR3 is TGCAGTGCTAGAGTGGCGTTTACCGATACGCAGTATTTT.

The gene calls are TRBV7-9 and TRBJ1-1, with D uncertain. Germline V gene lookup returns CDR1 SEHNR and CDR2 FQNEAQ (reference sequence). The CDR3 is 15 amino acids. Trimming left V 7 bases short and J 0 bases short, with 15 bases between. As DNA, the CDR3 is TGTGCCAGCACCTCGTCCGGACTCATGAACACTGAAGCTTTCTTT. Protein product: CASTSSGLMNTEAFF.

This clonotype turned up a few times. This sequence joins TRBV5-1 and TRBJ2-7, with 14 bases aligning to TRBD2. CDR1 and CDR2 from the germline V gene are SGHRS and YFSETQ. The CDR3 sequence is 17 residues long. The ends lost 4 bases at V and 2 bases at J; junction bases unmatched: 8. This CDR3 is CASSPGRLAGGTYEQYV. In DNA form, the CDR3 reads TGCGCCAGCAGCCCTGGGAGACTAGCGGGGGGGACCTACGAGCAGTACGTC.

This clonotype was observed a handful of times. The chain uses TRBV7-8 and TRBJ2-7; 7 nucleotides align to TRBD1. Germline V gene lookup returns CDR1 SGHVS and CDR2 FQNEAQ. CDR3 length: 15 amino acids. With V trimmed by 1 base and J by 5 bases, 8 bases remained unmatched. The CDR3 here is CASSLERTGPDEQYF. DNA for the CDR3: TGTGCCAGCAGCTTAGAGCGGACAGGTCCCGACGAGCAGTACTTC.

This clonotype was counted a few times. The CDR3 loop reads CASSQRGAGGTGELFF. Written as DNA, the CDR3 is TGCGCCAGCAGCCAAAGAGGGGCAGGGGGGACCGGGGAGCTGTTTTTT. J is TRBJ2-2 and V is TRBV4-1, with TRBD1 as a possible D gene (7 bases). Germline V CDR1 and CDR2: MGHRA, YSYEKL. V dropped 2 bases and J dropped 5 bases, with 15 bases sitting between them. The CDR3 sequence is 16 residues long.

This chain uses TRBV29-1 with TRBJ1-2, with TRBD1 matching over 8 bases. CDR3 length: 13 amino acids. Germline V gene lookup returns CDR1 SQVTM and CDR2 ANQGSEA. The junction had 5 bases not matched to a gene; V was cut back by 4 bases and J by 4 bases. The CDR3 coding sequence is TGCAGCGTTGGAAGGACAGGGCTCTATGGCTACACCTTC. The encoded protein is CSVGRTGLYGYTF.

The chain is built from TRBV13 and TRBJ2-1; 8 bases match TRBD1. CDR3 length: 13 residues. V dropped 8 bases and J dropped 5; count of bases not matched to a gene: 5. Germline CDR1 and CDR2: PRHDT and FYEKMQ (reference sequence). CDR3 region: CASGRGQHNEQFF. CDR3 coding DNA: TGTGCCAGCGGCAGGGGGCAACACAATGAGCAGTTCTTC.

The chain uses TRBV14 and TRBJ2-7; 10 nucleotides line up with TRBD1. V dropped 3 bases and J dropped 3; count of bases not matched to a gene: 8. This CDR3 is 16 amino acids long. Germline V gives CDR1 SGHDN, CDR2 FVKESK. This chain's CDR3 is CASSQRGTGVLYEQYF. Here the CDR3 DNA reads TGTGCCAGCAGCCAGCGAGGGACAGGGGTACTCTACGAGCAGTACTTC.

CDR3 amino acids: CASSSLAGRLYTDTQYF. The CDR3 DNA reads as TGTGCCAGCAGTTCCCTAGCGGGACGTCTCTACACAGATACGCAGTATTTT. The chain couples TRBV28 to TRBJ2-3, with 9 bases matching TRBD2. Germline lookup yields CDR1 MDHEN and CDR2 SYDVKM. Germline trimming cut 4 bases from V and 2 bases from J; bases unmatched to any gene: 10. The CDR3 is 17 residues long.

J is TRBJ2-3 and V is TRBV7-9, with D perhaps matching TRBD1 or TRBD2 (5 bases each). Germline V CDR1 and CDR2: SEHNR, FQNEAQ (reference sequence). The germline V and J ends were trimmed by 7 bases and 9 bases, with 23 bases remaining between them. The CDR3 extends over 15 amino acids. In nucleotides, the CDR3 is TGTGCCAGCATCCTACCTAGAGGGGTAGAAGTAACGCAGTATTTT. It specifies CASILPRGVEVTQYF. Using reference TRBV7-9 and TRBJ2-3 for the parts outside the CDR3, the full variable domain is DTGVSQNPRHKITKRGQNVTFRCDPISEHNRLYWYRQTLGQGPEFLTYFQNEAQLEKSRLLSDRFSAERPKGSFSTLEIQRTEQGDSAMYLCASILPRGVEVTQYFGPGTRLTVL.

V usage is TRBV20-1 and J usage is TRBJ1-2; 7 bases map to TRBD1. The CDR3 length is 17 residues. From germline, CDR1 is DFQATT and CDR2 SNEGSKA (reference sequence). After removal of 3 bases from V and 9 bases from J, the junction contained 22 bases not matched to a gene. The CDR3 DNA reads as TGCAGTGCTAGTCCGTTAAAGACAGGGTATAGAACCAATAGCTACACCTTC. Residues: CSASPLKTGYRTNSYTF.

This clonotype has a count of ten or more. This sequence joins TRBV2 and TRBJ2-2; maybe TRBD1 (5 bases). The CDR3 is 16 residues long. The ends were cut back, 9 bases at V and 9 bases at J, with 26 bases in the middle. Germline CDR1 and CDR2: SNHLY and FYNNEI. As DNA, the CDR3 is TGTGCCAGTATCCCCCTTGGGCAGGGTGTAATCCGGGAGCTGTTTTTT. As protein: CASIPLGQGVIRELFF.

The V and J genes are TRBV7-9 and TRBJ2-1; the D is unclear. Deletions cut 5 bases from V and 6 bases from J, with 8 bases between. This CDR3 is built from 12 residues. CDR1 SEHNR and CDR2 FQNEAQ come from the germline V gene (reference sequence). CDR3 bases: TGTGCCAGCAGCCAACAACCCAATGAGCAGTTCTTC. Its translation: CASSQQPNEQFF. The variable domain in full, completed from reference TRBV7-9 and TRBJ2-1, reads DTGVSQNPRHKITKRGQNVTFRCDPISEHNRLYWYRQTLGQGPEFLTYFQNEAQLEKSRLLSDRFSAERPKGSFSTLEIQRTEQGDSAMYLCASSQQPNEQFFGPGTRLTVL.

The chain is built from TRBV29-1 and TRBJ1-1; 7 nucleotides match TRBD1. The CDR3 has 15 residues. V trimming: 1 base; J trimming: 0 bases; junction bases outside the gene matches: 5. CDR1 and CDR2 from the germline V gene are SQVTM and ANQGSEA. CDR3 loop: CSVEGTGAMNTEAFF. For the CDR3, the DNA is TGCAGCGTTGAAGGGACAGGAGCTATGAACACTGAAGCTTTCTTT.